A single sample gave rise to the 22 T cell receptor beta chains below, sequenced in a study of blood T cell repertoires in COVID-19. Some clones are missing from TCRdb's copy, which holds only in-frame ones; the method was immunoSEQ multiplex PCR. The sample carries some 220,000 clones, 80% to 90% recorded once. Material for sequencing was peripheral blood. The origin of the receptors is an older woman who had recovered from COVID-19.

The chain recombines TRBV5-1 with TRBJ2-3; D may be TRBD1 (6 bases). The CDR3 runs to 16 residues. CDR1 and CDR2 (germline): SGHRS, YFSETQ. V was shortened by 0 bases and J by 0 bases, with 11 bases between the two germline ends. Here the CDR3 reads CASSLERTGSTDTQYF. CDR3 DNA: TGCGCCAGCAGCTTGGAGCGAACAGGGAGCACAGATACGCAGTATTTT. Combining the CDR3 with reference TRBV5-1 and TRBJ2-3 gives the whole variable domain KAGVTQTPRYLIKTRGQQVTLSCSPISGHRSVSWYQQTPGQGLQFLFEYFSETQRNKGNFPGRFSGRQFSNSRSEMNVSTLELGDSALYLCASSLERTGSTDTQYFGPGTRLTVL.

J is TRBJ2-1 and V is TRBV19, with 7 bases fitting TRBD1. After removal of 3 bases from V and 7 bases from J, the junction contained 3 bases not matched to a gene. The CDR3 covers 13 residues. CDR1 and CDR2 (germline): LNHDA, SQIVND (reference sequence). CDR3: CASSIPGGNEQFF. CDR3 in DNA: TGTGCCAGTAGTATCCCAGGGGGTAATGAGCAGTTCTTC.

The chain is built from TRBV7-2 and TRBJ1-1; perhaps TRBD1 as D (6 bases). The V end was cut by 4 bases, the J end by 4 bases, with 13 bases between. Germline CDR1 reads SGHTA; CDR2 reads FQGNSA. The CDR3 is 14 amino acids. CDR3 sequence: CASSYGQTGTEAFF. CDR3 sequence (DNA): TGTGCCAGCAGCTATGGACAGACAGGCACTGAAGCTTTCTTT.

V is TRBV29-1 and J is TRBJ2-5; weak D call: TRBD1 (6 bases). The CDR3 consists of 13 residues. CDR1 is SQVTM, CDR2 ANQGSEA, per germline. V was clipped by 3 bases and J by 1 base, with 9 bases between them. The CDR3 reads CSVDQTGQETQYF. The CDR3 DNA is TGCAGCGTTGACCAGACAGGCCAAGAGACCCAGTACTTC. Using reference TRBV29-1 and TRBJ2-5 for the parts outside the CDR3, the full variable domain is SAVISQKPSRDICQRGTSLTIQCQVDSQVTMMFWYRQQPGQSLTLIATANQGSEATYESGFVIDKFPISRPNLTFSTLTVSNMSPEDSSIYLCSVDQTGQETQYFGPGTRLLVL.

V usage is TRBV2 and J usage is TRBJ2-3; 12 positions agree with TRBD1. The CDR3 has 17 residues. Germline lookup yields CDR1 SNHLY and CDR2 FYNNEI. Losses at the gene ends were 3 bases for V and 14 bases for J; bases not matched to a gene: 18. CDR3 coding DNA: TGTGCCAGCAGTGAGTTGAGGGCCGGGACAGGGGGCCAGGGTCTGTATTTT. Its translation: CASSELRAGTGGQGLYF.

This clone was recorded a few times. The chain employs TRBV6-5 and TRBJ2-3; maybe TRBD2 (5 bases). The V end was cut by 0 bases, the J end by 4 bases, with 8 bases between. Germline-derived CDR1 and CDR2 are MNHEY and SVGAGI. The CDR3 is made up of 14 amino acids. The CDR3, as DNA: TGTGCCAGCAGTTACTCGGAGGCTTCAGATACGCAGTATTTT. This translates into CASSYSEASDTQYF.

This chain uses TRBV19 with TRBJ1-1; no reliable D call. The length of the CDR3 is 13 residues. Trimming stripped 1 base from V and 8 bases from J, with 11 bases between. Germline V gene lookup returns CDR1 LNHDA and CDR2 SQIVND (reference sequence). The CDR3 DNA is TGTGCCAGTAGTATAGCTCCGGGTGCCGAAGCTTTCTTT. Translated: CASSIAPGAEAFF. Full variable domain (rest looked up from reference TRBV19 and TRBJ1-1): DGGITQSPKYLFRKEGQNVTLSCEQNLNHDAMYWYRQDPGQGLRLIYYSQIVNDFQKGDIAEGYSVSREKKESFPLTVTSAQKNPTAFYLCASSIAPGAEAFFGQGTRLTVV.

The chain links TRBV7-2 to TRBJ1-6, with 8 bases fitting TRBD1. The V gene's germline CDR1 is SGHTA and CDR2 FQGNSA. Trimming cost V 2 bases and J 7 bases; bases outside gene matches: 4. The CDR3 is 15 amino acids. The DNA for the CDR3 is TGTGCCAGCAGCTTACAGGGGGCGCGGAATTCACCCCTCCACTTT. As protein: CASSLQGARNSPLHF.

This chain uses TRBV7-9 with TRBJ1-1, with a tentative D call TRBD1 (6 bases). V lost 2 bases and J 6 bases, leaving 16 bases between the germline ends. The CDR3 is made up of 15 amino acids. Germline CDR1 is SEHNR and CDR2 is FQNEAQ (reference sequence). This CDR3 is CASSLLGHIRAEAFF. The CDR3 nucleotides are TGTGCCAGCAGCTTATTGGGACATATAAGAGCTGAAGCTTTCTTT.

The V gene is TRBV6-5, the J gene TRBJ1-2; D gene uncertain. The CDR3 has 13 amino acids. Trimming pared 0 bases from V and 5 bases from J, leaving 7 bases between. Germline V gene sequence: CDR1 MNHEY, CDR2 SVGAGI. The CDR3, as DNA: TGTGCCAGCAGTTACTCAGGGAGGTATGGCTACACCTTC. Protein sequence: CASSYSGRYGYTF.

The chain joins TRBV9 to TRBJ2-7, with TRBD2 matching 11 bases. The CDR3 length is 19 residues. Trimming cost V 0 bases and J 6 bases; bases outside gene matches: 17. Germline lookup yields CDR1 SGDLS and CDR2 YYNGEE. The CDR3 DNA reads as TGTGCCAGCAGCGTAGGCCCAGGGGGGCTAGCGGGGGGCCAGGGCGAGCAGTACTTC. It yields the protein CASSVGPGGLAGGQGEQYF.

This rearrangement joins TRBV28 to TRBJ2-7; no reliable D call. The CDR3 has 14 residues. Germline V gives CDR1 MDHEN, CDR2 SYDVKM. V shed 3 bases and J shed 5 bases, with 14 bases lying between them. For the CDR3, the DNA is TGTGCCAGCAGTTTGGAGAGCTTTAACGACGAGCAGTACTTC. Translated, it gives CASSLESFNDEQYF.

This clone has only one observation. CDR3: CASSVEETQYF. The DNA for the CDR3 is TGTGCCAGCAGCGTCGAAGAGACCCAGTACTTC. The chain joins TRBV7-8 to TRBJ2-5; D not certain. CDR1 is SGHVS, CDR2 FQNEAQ, per germline. Trimming removed 5 bases at V and 3 bases at J, with 4 bases between. The CDR3 length is 11 residues.

The chain uses TRBV5-6 and TRBJ1-5; D is perhaps TRBD1 (6 bases). The CDR3 extends over 14 amino acids. The germline CDR1 and CDR2 sequences are SGHDT and YYEEEE. Trimming took 4 bases from V and 0 from J, leaving 8 bases between them. In DNA, the CDR3 is TGTGCCAGCAGCCAGGACAGTAGCAATCAGCCCCAGCATTTT. Protein sequence: CASSQDSSNQPQHF.

CDR3 sequence: CASSPFRDRSFTGELFF. DNA for the CDR3: TGTGCCAGCAGTCCATTCAGGGACAGGTCATTCACCGGGGAGCTGTTTTTT. The chain carries TRBV27 and TRBJ2-2; 8 bases match TRBD1. Germline assignment: CDR1 MNHEY and CDR2 SMNVEV (reference sequence). The CDR3 covers 17 residues. V shed 5 bases and J 4 bases; nucleotides not matched to a gene: 12.

CDR3 residues: CASSDRQGYGYTF. CDR3 coding DNA: TGTGCCAGCAGTGACAGACAGGGCTACGGCTACACCTTC. The chain uses TRBV6-2 or TRBV6-3 and TRBJ1-2; 7 bases are a match to TRBD1. V was clipped by 5 bases and J by 8 bases; unmatched bases: 8. This CDR3 is 13 amino acids long. From germline, CDR1 is MNHEY and CDR2 SVGEGT.

J is TRBJ1-2 and V is TRBV2; maybe TRBD1 (6 bases). V was pared by 0 bases and J by 4 bases, with 12 bases between. The CDR3 runs 15 residues. CDR1 is SNHLY and CDR2 is FYNNEI in the germline V gene. The CDR3: CASSEAGTGSYGYTF. The DNA of the CDR3 is TGTGCCAGCAGTGAAGCGGGAACAGGGTCCTATGGCTACACCTTC.

This clone was observed a single time. The chain employs TRBV6-6 and TRBJ1-1; TRBD1 aligns across 11 bases. Trimming removed 11 bases from V and 5 bases from J; junction bases left unmatched: 13. Germline CDR1 and CDR2: MNHNY and SVGAGI (reference sequence). The CDR3 has 15 amino acids. The CDR3 sequence is CACRDRGVLRTEAFF. Written as DNA, the CDR3 is TGTGCCTGCCGGGACAGGGGGGTCTTAAGGACTGAAGCTTTCTTT.

This clone was seen only once. The chain uses TRBV29-1 and TRBJ1-2; D perhaps matches TRBD1 (5 bases). Germline CDR1 SQVTM, CDR2 ANQGSEA. Between the trimmed V and J ends, which lost 1 base and 7 bases, there was a span of 10 bases. The CDR3 length is 12 residues. Here the CDR3 reads CSVEVWRGGYTF. In DNA, the CDR3 is TGCAGCGTTGAAGTGTGGAGGGGTGGCTACACCTTC. Complete variable domain (other parts from reference TRBV29-1 and TRBJ1-2): SAVISQKPSRDICQRGTSLTIQCQVDSQVTMMFWYRQQPGQSLTLIATANQGSEATYESGFVIDKFPISRPNLTFSTLTVSNMSPEDSSIYLCSVEVWRGGYTFGSGTRLTVV.

This clone was seen a handful of times. This chain connects TRBV5-1 to TRBJ1-2; 7 nucleotides agree with TRBD1. Trimming at V came to 4 bases and at J to 4 bases, leaving 7 bases not matched to a gene. This CDR3 spans 14 amino acids. Germline V gives CDR1 SGHRS, CDR2 YFSETQ. As DNA, the CDR3 is TGCGCCAGCAGCCTTTGGGGGGACAGCTATGGCTACACCTTC. Translated: CASSLWGDSYGYTF.

V and J are TRBV7-9 and TRBJ2-2, with 8 bases matching TRBD1. The CDR3 consists of 17 residues. CDR1 is SEHNR and CDR2 is FQNEAQ in the germline V gene (reference sequence). Losses at the gene ends were 3 bases for V and 2 bases for J; bases not matched to a gene: 8. As DNA, the CDR3 is TGTGCCAGCAGCTTTTTAGTGACAGGGGCTAACACCGGGGAGCTGTTTTTT. This codes for CASSFLVTGANTGELFF. Complete variable domain (other parts from reference TRBV7-9 and TRBJ2-2): DTGVSQNPRHKITKRGQNVTFRCDPISEHNRLYWYRQTLGQGPEFLTYFQNEAQLEKSRLLSDRFSAERPKGSFSTLEIQRTEQGDSAMYLCASSFLVTGANTGELFFGEGSRLTVL.

This clone was observed many times. The V and J genes are TRBV6-1 and TRBJ2-3; possibly TRBD2 for D (6 bases). The CDR3 runs to 15 residues. Trimming stripped 2 bases from V and 1 base from J, with 10 bases between. Per the germline V gene, CDR1 is MNHNS and CDR2 is SASEGT. The CDR3 spells CASSELTGGTDTQYF. For the CDR3, the DNA is TGTGCCAGCAGTGAACTAACGGGGGGCACAGATACGCAGTATTTT.